The 3 T cell receptor beta chains listed next were all sequenced from one sample in a study of T cell changes during pregnancy in multiple sclerosis. Profiled with immunoSEQ multiplex PCR; TCRdb holds only in-frame clones, not every one. The sample contains about 58,000 clones, 91% of which appear only once. The sample here was CD4+ T cells from peripheral blood mononuclear cells, taken after pregnancy. The origin of the receptors is a female donor in good health, enrolled as a control in a pregnancy study.

This chain links TRBV11-2 with TRBJ1-2, with 9 bases fitting TRBD1. Trimming cost V 5 bases and J 8 bases; bases outside gene matches: 15. CDR1 is SGHAT and CDR2 is FQNNGV in the germline V gene. This CDR3 contains 16 residues. CDR3 loop: CASSPLTGQGTGGYTF. DNA for the CDR3: TGTGCCAGCAGCCCACTAACGGGACAGGGAACGGGGGGCTACACCTTC.

This chain joins TRBV27 and TRBJ1-2; TRBD1 matches 9 bases. The junction had 11 bases not matched to a gene; V was cut back by 4 bases and J by 2 bases. Germline CDR1 MNHEY, CDR2 SMNVEV (reference sequence). The CDR3 has 17 amino acids. The CDR3 nucleotides read TGTGCCAGCAGTTCCAAACTAGGGACAGGGTCAAACTATGGCTACACCTTC. Translating gives CASSSKLGTGSNYGYTF.

CDR3: CASSYGQGDQPQHF. In DNA form, the CDR3 reads TGTGCCAGCAGTTATGGACAGGGCGATCAGCCCCAGCATTTT. The rearrangement links TRBV6-6 to TRBJ1-5, with 8 bases identical to TRBD1. This CDR3 is built from 14 residues. The V gene end was trimmed by 3 bases and the J gene end by 5 bases; junction bases not matched to a gene: 3. Per germline, CDR1 MNHNY and CDR2 SVGAGI (reference sequence).